This T cell receptor beta chain was retrieved from a study of blood T cell repertoires in COVID-19. About the research overall: The United States, Italy and Spain provided the acute and convalescent COVID-19 samples. PBMCs, B-cell-depleted T cells, or T cells were the source of the cDNA or gDNA that made up the material.

In germline, CDR1 is SGHNT, CDR2 YYREEE (reference sequence). This CDR3 has 12 residues. V was cut by 2 bases and J by 10 bases, with 10 bases left in between. As handled by the study authors: By means of reference gene primer amplification, nucleated cell counts were estimated. Repertoires were generated with immunoSEQ multiplex PCR, while TCRdb's copy carries only in-frame clones and drops some. V and J calls plus clone size are reproduced from that table; the DNA served to infer D and trimming. The sample holds some 240,000 clones, roughly 89% seen once. The sequence was obtained from a man aged 60-69 years who had recovered from COVID-19. The chain recombines TRBV5-4 with TRBJ2-1; TRBD2 is a possible D gene (5 bases). Specimen: peripheral blood. In DNA form, the CDR3 reads TGTGCCAGCAGCTTTCCTCGAGGGGAGCAGTTCTTC. Its protein product is CASSFPRGEQFF.